This paragraph covers one TCR beta chain sequence. TCRdb's copy holds only in-frame clones and misses some; the assay was immunoSEQ multiplex PCR. Of about 180,000 clones listed, approximately 83% are singletons. These data originate in a study of blood T cell repertoires in COVID-19. Across the study: Acute and convalescent COVID-19 specimens originated in the United States, Italy and Spain.

Per the germline V gene, CDR1 is LGHDT and CDR2 is YNNKEL (reference sequence). Trimming at V came to 3 bases and at J to 1 base, leaving 4 bases not matched to a gene. CDR3 length: 17 residues. Sequences were obtained from peripheral blood. This sequence originates from a man in his 60s with acute or convalescent COVID-19. The rearrangement joins TRBV3-1 (or the pseudogene TRBV3-2) to TRBJ2-6, with TRBD1 identical over 9 bases. The CDR3 spells CASSQRTGVSGANVLTF. In DNA, the CDR3 is TGTGCCAGCAGCCAGCGGACAGGGGTTTCTGGGGCCAACGTCCTGACTTTC.